Listed here are 14 T cell receptor beta chains from one sample, sequenced in a study of blood T cell repertoires in COVID-19. Method: immunoSEQ multiplex PCR; TCRdb's copy keeps in-frame clones and lacks some. The data hold about 200,000 clones, with around 86% observed a single time. Material: peripheral blood. These receptors all stem from a woman older than 75 with COVID-19, enrolled during active disease.

This chain uses TRBV2 with TRBJ1-2, with TRBD1 as a possible D gene (6 bases). This CDR3 has 12 residues. CDR1 is SNHLY and CDR2 is FYNNEI in the germline V gene. Trimming took 6 bases from V and 6 from J, leaving 11 bases between them. The DNA for the CDR3 is TGTGCCAGCAGCCAGGGGAGCCATGGCTACACCTTC. It specifies CASSQGSHGYTF.

This clone was observed a handful of times. The chain is built from TRBV25-1 and TRBJ1-4, with 7 bases matching TRBD1. With V trimmed by 6 bases and J by 7 bases, 14 bases remained unmatched. This CDR3 has 16 residues. The germline gives CDR1 MGHDK, CDR2 SYGVNS. The DNA for the CDR3 is TGTGCCAGCAGCGCCCTCCAGGGGGGAGTCAGTGAAAAACTGTTTTTT. Amino acids: CASSALQGGVSEKLFF.

The genes are TRBV4-3 and TRBJ1-2, with a weak D call TRBD1 (5 bases). Germline V gene data show CDR1 as LGHNA and CDR2 as YSLEER. V was clipped by 0 bases and J by 5 bases, with 13 bases between them. This CDR3 has 15 amino acids. The CDR3 here is CASSQDSTARYGYTF. CDR3 sequence (DNA): TGCGCCAGCAGCCAAGATTCGACAGCTAGATATGGCTACACCTTC.

To note about this clone: Within the sample, other DNA sequences also encode this same CDR3. V and J are TRBV7-9 and TRBJ1-1; no definite D call. The V gene lost 1 base and the J gene lost 4 bases, with 7 bases spanning the gap. The CDR3 consists of 13 residues. Germline V gene data show CDR1 as SEHNR and CDR2 as FQNEAQ (reference sequence). CDR3 bases: TGTGCCAGCAGCTTAGAAGGAGGCACTGAAGCTTTCTTT. Protein product: CASSLEGGTEAFF.

The chain carries TRBV19 and TRBJ2-7, with D tentatively TRBD2 (5 bases). CDR3 length: 14 residues. Germline V gives CDR1 LNHDA, CDR2 SQIVND (reference sequence). The V gene lost 3 bases and the J gene lost 3 bases, with 12 bases spanning the gap. This CDR3 reads CASSIAGMVYEQYF. The CDR3 DNA sequence: TGTGCCAGTAGTATCGCCGGGATGGTCTACGAGCAGTACTTC.

Regarding this clone: In the same sample, other DNA sequences code for this CDR3. The V and J genes are TRBV5-1 and TRBJ1-5; the D is unclear. The germline V gene encodes CDR1 SGHRS and CDR2 YFSETQ. V lost 0 bases, J lost 1 base, and 8 bases lay in between. This CDR3 comprises 15 residues. The CDR3 region is CASSLEGDSNQPQHF. CDR3 coding DNA: TGCGCCAGCAGCTTGGAGGGAGACAGCAATCAGCCCCAGCATTTT.

The rearrangement links TRBV27 to TRBJ2-3, with 8 bases fitting TRBD1. The V and J ends lost 6 bases and 5 bases, in that order; junction bases with no gene match: 4. Germline loops: CDR1 MNHEY, CDR2 SMNVEV (reference sequence). The length of the CDR3 is 13 residues. CDR3 sequence: CASRYTGGDTQYF. CDR3 nucleotide sequence: TGTGCCAGCAGGTATACAGGGGGAGATACGCAGTATTTT.

V and J are TRBV28 and TRBJ1-3, with D unclear. The CDR3 has 16 residues. V lost 1 base, J lost 0 bases, and 10 bases lay in between. The germline CDR1 and CDR2 sequences are MDHEN and SYDVKM. The CDR3 sequence is CASSLFPRPSGNTIYF. CDR3 nucleotide sequence: TGTGCCAGCAGTTTATTCCCGAGGCCCTCTGGAAACACCATATATTTT.

The chain employs TRBV29-1 and TRBJ2-3, with 9 bases lining up with TRBD2. Germline CDR1 reads SQVTM; CDR2 reads ANQGSEA. V dropped 4 bases and J dropped 2; count of bases not matched to a gene: 4. The CDR3 runs to 14 residues. The CDR3 spells CSVVLAGTTDTQYF. The CDR3 region has the DNA TGCAGCGTTGTACTAGCGGGTACCACAGATACGCAGTATTTT.

V and J are TRBV6-5 and TRBJ2-1, with 14 bases fitting TRBD2. The CDR3 has 16 amino acids. Germline CDR1 and CDR2: MNHEY and SVGAGI. V was pared by 0 bases and J by 6 bases, with 1 base of the junction left unmatched. The CDR3 region has the DNA TGTGCCAGCAGTTACTCAGGGACTAGCGGGGGCAATGAGCAGTTCTTC. This encodes CASSYSGTSGGNEQFF.

This clone has more than one count but fewer than ten. This chain joins TRBV6-5 and TRBJ1-4; D unclear. Trimming left V 10 bases short and J 0 bases short, with 9 bases between. Germline CDR1 and CDR2: MNHEY and SVGAGI. The CDR3 has 13 amino acids. The DNA for the CDR3 is TGTGCCACACGGAGAGCAACTAATGAAAAACTGTTTTTT. Encoded protein: CATRRATNEKLFF.

This clone showed up just a few times. The chain recombines TRBV7-8 with TRBJ2-7; 7 bases map to TRBD1. V trimming: 3 bases; J trimming: 1 base; junction bases outside the gene matches: 6. Germline V gene data show CDR1 as SGHVS and CDR2 as FQNEAQ. This CDR3 has 15 residues. The DNA for the CDR3 is TGTGCCAGCAGCTTGGAATCGGACAGGTCCTACGAGCAGTACTTC. This codes for CASSLESDRSYEQYF.

This clone was recorded only once. This chain connects TRBV5-1 to TRBJ1-2, with 7 bases aligning to TRBD1. The junction had 10 bases not matched to a gene; V was cut back by 4 bases and J by 4 bases. This CDR3 has 15 amino acids. Per germline, CDR1 SGHRS and CDR2 YFSETQ. The CDR3 loop is CASSLIRGDGYGYTF. The CDR3 DNA sequence: TGCGCCAGCAGCCTCATCAGGGGGGACGGCTATGGCTACACCTTC.

The chain recombines TRBV12-5 with TRBJ2-1; 8 bases match TRBD2. The CDR3 extends over 12 amino acids. The germline V gene encodes CDR1 LGHNT and CDR2 FRNRAP. V lost 9 bases, J lost 4 bases, and 2 bases stayed unmatched. CDR3 nucleotides: TGTGCTAGCGGGACTAGGTACAATGAGCAGTTCTTC. This codes for CASGTRYNEQFF. Combining the CDR3 with reference TRBV12-5 and TRBJ2-1 gives the whole variable domain DARVTQTPRHKVTEMGQEVTMRCQPILGHNTVFWYRQTMMQGLELLAYFRNRAPLDDSGMPKDRFSAEMPDATLATLKIQPSEPRDSAVYFCASGTRYNEQFFGPGTRLTVL.